This T cell receptor (beta chain) is from a study of a mutant IDH1 vaccine in newly diagnosed glioma. The wider study: Of the patients given treatment, roughly 60% were male and approximately 40% were female, and a mean age of around 41 years was recorded. Whole-study results and caveats: It was approximately 93% of patients that developed vaccine-induced immune responses.

This clone was observed once. Its cognate antigen is unknown. Clones were sequenced by immunoSEQ multiplex PCR, and TCRdb holds only the in-frame ones, with some missing. Counted here are 30,000 or so clones, roughly nine tenths occurring once; the ten biggest clones make up 2% to 2.5%. The CDR3 runs 18 residues. CDR1 is MNHEY and CDR2 is SMNVEV in the germline V gene (reference sequence). Unmatched junction bases numbered 12, after V lost 4 bases and J lost 4 bases. Time point: week 47, end of study. The investigators gave 300 ug of mutant IDH1 20-mer peptide in each vaccine dose, together with topical imiquimod. Eight vaccinations went to patients in weeks 1, 3, 5, 7, 11, 15, 19, 23.

The receptor was isolated from a man aged 35 to 55 with glioma. Sequenced material: PBMCs, taken from a glioma patient whose treatment included an IDH1 peptide vaccine. The chain recombines TRBV27 with TRBJ2-3; TRBD1 matches 12 bases. Here the CDR3 reads CASSSTPPGTGGPDTQYF. The CDR3 DNA reads as TGTGCCAGCAGTTCGACCCCTCCCGGGACAGGGGGCCCAGATACGCAGTATTTT.